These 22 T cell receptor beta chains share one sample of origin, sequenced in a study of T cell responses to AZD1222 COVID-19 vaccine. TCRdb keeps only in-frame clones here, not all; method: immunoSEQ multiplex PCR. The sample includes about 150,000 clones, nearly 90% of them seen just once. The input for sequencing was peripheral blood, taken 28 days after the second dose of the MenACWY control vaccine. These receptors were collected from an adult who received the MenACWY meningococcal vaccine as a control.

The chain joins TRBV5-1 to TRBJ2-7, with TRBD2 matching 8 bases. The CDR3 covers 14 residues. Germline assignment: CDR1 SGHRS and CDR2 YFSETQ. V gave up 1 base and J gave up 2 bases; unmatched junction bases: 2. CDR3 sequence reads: CASSLTSGPYEQYF. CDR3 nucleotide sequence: TGCGCCAGCAGCTTGACTAGCGGACCCTACGAGCAGTACTTC. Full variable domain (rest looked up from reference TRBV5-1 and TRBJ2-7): KAGVTQTPRYLIKTRGQQVTLSCSPISGHRSVSWYQQTPGQGLQFLFEYFSETQRNKGNFPGRFSGRQFSNSRSEMNVSTLELGDSALYLCASSLTSGPYEQYFGPGTRLTVT.

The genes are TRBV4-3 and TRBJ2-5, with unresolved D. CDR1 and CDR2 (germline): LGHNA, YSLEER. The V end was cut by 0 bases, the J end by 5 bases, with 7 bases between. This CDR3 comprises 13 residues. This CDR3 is CASSQDVSETQYF. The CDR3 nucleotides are TGCGCCAGCAGCCAAGATGTTTCGGAGACCCAGTACTTC.

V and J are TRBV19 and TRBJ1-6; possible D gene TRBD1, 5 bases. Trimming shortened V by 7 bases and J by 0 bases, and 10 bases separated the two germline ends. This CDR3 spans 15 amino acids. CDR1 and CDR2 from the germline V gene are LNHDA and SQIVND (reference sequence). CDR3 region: CASTGGSSYNSPLHF. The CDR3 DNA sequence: TGTGCCAGTACCGGGGGTAGCTCCTATAATTCACCCCTCCACTTT.

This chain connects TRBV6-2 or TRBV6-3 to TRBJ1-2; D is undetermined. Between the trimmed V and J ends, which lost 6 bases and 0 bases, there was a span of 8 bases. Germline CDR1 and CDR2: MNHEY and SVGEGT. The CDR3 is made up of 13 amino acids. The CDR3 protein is CASSHVPNYGYTF. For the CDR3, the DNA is TGTGCCAGCAGCCACGTCCCTAACTATGGCTACACCTTC.

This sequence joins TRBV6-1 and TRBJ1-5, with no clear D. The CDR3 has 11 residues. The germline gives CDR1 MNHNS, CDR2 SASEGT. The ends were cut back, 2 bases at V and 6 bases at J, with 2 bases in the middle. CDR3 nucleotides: TGTGCCAGCAGTGAATTTCAGCCCCAGCATTTT. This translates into CASSEFQPQHF.

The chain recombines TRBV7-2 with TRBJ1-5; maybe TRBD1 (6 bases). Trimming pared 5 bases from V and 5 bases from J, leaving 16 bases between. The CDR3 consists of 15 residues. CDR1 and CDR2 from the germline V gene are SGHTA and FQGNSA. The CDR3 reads CASSQIWGADQPQHF. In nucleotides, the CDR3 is TGTGCCAGCAGCCAAATTTGGGGGGCCGATCAGCCCCAGCATTTT.

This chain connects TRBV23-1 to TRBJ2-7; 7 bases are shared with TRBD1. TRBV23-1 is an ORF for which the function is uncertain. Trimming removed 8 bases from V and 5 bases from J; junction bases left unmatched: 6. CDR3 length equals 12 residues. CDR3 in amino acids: CASCDRDHEQYF. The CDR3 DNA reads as TGCGCCAGCTGTGACAGGGACCACGAGCAGTACTTC.

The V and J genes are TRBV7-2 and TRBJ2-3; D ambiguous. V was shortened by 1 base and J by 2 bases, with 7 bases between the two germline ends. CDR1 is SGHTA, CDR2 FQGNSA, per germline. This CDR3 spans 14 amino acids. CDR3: CASSLVTATDTQYF. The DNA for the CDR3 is TGTGCCAGCAGCTTAGTAACTGCCACAGATACGCAGTATTTT. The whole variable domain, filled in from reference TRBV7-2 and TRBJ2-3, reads GAGVSQSPSNKVTEKGKDVELRCDPISGHTALYWYRQSLGQGLEFLIYFQGNSAPDKSGLPSDRFSAERTGGSVSTLTIQRTQQEDSAVYLCASSLVTATDTQYFGPGTRLTVL.

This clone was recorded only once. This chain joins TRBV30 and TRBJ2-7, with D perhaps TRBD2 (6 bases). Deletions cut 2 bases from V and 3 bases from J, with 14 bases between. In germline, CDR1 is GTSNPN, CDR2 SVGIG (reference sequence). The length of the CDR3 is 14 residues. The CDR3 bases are TGTGCCTGGAGTAGTGCGGGACTGTACTACGAGCAGTACTTC. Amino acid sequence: CAWSSAGLYYEQYF.

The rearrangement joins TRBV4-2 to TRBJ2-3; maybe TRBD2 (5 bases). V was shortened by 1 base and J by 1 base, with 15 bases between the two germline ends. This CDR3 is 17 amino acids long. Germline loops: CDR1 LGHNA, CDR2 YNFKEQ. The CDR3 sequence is CASSQGTSGGGTDTQYF. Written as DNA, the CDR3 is TGTGCCAGCAGCCAAGGGACGAGCGGTGGGGGCACAGATACGCAGTATTTT.

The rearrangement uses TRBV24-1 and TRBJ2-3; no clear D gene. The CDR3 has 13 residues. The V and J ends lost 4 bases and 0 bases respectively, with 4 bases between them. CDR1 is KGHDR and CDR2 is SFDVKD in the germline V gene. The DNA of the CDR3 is TGTGCCACCAGTGAGGCAAGCACAGATACGCAGTATTTT. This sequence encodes CATSEASTDTQYF.

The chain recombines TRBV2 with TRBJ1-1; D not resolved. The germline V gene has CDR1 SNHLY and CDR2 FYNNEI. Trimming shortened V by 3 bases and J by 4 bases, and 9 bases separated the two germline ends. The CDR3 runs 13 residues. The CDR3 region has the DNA TGTGCCAGCAGTGAGCAGTTAACCACTGAAGCTTTCTTT. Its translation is CASSEQLTTEAFF.

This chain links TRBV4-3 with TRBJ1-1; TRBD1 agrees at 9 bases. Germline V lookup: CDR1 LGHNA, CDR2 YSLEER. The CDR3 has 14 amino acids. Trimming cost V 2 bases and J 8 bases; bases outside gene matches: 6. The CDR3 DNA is TGCGCCAGCAGCCAATATGGGACAGGGAACGAAGCTTTCTTT. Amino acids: CASSQYGTGNEAFF.

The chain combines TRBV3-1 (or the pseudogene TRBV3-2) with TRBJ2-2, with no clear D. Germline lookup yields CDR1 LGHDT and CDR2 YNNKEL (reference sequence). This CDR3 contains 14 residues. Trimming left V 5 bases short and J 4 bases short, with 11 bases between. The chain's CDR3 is CASSSQSSTGELFF. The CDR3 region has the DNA TGTGCCAGCAGCTCCCAGAGTAGCACCGGGGAGCTGTTTTTT.

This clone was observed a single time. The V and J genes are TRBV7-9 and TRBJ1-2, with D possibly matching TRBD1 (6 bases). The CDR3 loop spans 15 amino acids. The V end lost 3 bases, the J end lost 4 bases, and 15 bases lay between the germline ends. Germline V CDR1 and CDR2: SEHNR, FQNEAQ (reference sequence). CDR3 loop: CASSLVGATGYGYTF. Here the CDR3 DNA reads TGTGCCAGCAGCTTGGTTGGTGCGACAGGCTATGGCTACACCTTC. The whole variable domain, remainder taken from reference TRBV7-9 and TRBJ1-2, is DTGVSQNPRHKITKRGQNVTFRCDPISEHNRLYWYRQTLGQGPEFLTYFQNEAQLEKSRLLSDRFSAERPKGSFSTLEIQRTEQGDSAMYLCASSLVGATGYGYTFGSGTRLTVV.

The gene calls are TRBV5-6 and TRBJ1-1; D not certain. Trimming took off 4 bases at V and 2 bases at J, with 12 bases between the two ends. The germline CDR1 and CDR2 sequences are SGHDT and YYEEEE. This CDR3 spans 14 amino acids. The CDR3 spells CASSPLPDNTEAFF. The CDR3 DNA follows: TGTGCCAGCAGCCCACTGCCAGATAACACTGAAGCTTTCTTT.

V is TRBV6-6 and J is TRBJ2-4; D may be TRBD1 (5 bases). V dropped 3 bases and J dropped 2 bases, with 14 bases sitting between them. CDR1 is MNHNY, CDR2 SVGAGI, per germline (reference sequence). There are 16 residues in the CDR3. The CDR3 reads CASSYSQGTTKNIQYF. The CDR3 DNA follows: TGTGCCAGCAGTTATTCTCAGGGTACCACCAAAAACATTCAGTACTTC.

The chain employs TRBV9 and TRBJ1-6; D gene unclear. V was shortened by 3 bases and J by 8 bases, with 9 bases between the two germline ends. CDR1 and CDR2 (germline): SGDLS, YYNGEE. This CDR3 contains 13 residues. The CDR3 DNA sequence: TGTGCCAGCAGCGCCCGGACGGATTCACCCCTCCACTTT. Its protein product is CASSARTDSPLHF.

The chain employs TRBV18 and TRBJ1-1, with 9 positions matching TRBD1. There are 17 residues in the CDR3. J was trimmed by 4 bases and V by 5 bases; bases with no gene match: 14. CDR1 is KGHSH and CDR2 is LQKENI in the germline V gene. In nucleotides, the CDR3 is TGTGCCAGCTCAAGGCCTACAGGGGGCGGTGGTGGCACTGAAGCTTTCTTT. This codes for CASSRPTGGGGGTEAFF.

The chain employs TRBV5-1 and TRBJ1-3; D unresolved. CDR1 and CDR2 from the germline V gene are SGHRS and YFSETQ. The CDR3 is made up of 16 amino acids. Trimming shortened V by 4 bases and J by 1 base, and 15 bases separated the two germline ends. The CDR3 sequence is CASSQDGISSGNTIYF. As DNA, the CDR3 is TGCGCCAGCAGCCAGGATGGGATATCTTCTGGAAACACCATATATTTT.

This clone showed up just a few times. CDR3 bases: TGTGCCAGCAGTGAACGAGGGGCTTTGAGGGAGCAGTACTTC. Translated, it gives CASSERGALREQYF. The chain employs TRBV6-1 and TRBJ2-7; either TRBD1 or TRBD2 may supply D (5 bases each). The CDR3 runs to 14 residues. V lost 2 bases to trimming and J lost 7 bases, with 15 bases between them. CDR1 and CDR2 (germline): MNHNS, SASEGT.

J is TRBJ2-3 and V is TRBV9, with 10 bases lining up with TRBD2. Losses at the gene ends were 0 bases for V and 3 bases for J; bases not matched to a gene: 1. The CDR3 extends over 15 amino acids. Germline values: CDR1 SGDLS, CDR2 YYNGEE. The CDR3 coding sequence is TGTGCCAGCAGCGTAGGGGGACTAGCGACAGATACGCAGTATTTT. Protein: CASSVGGLATDTQYF. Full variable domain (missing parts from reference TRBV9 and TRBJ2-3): DSGVTQTPKHLITATGQRVTLRCSPRSGDLSVYWYQQSLDQGLQFLIQYYNGEERAKGNILERFSAQQFPDLHSELNLSSLELGDSALYFCASSVGGLATDTQYFGPGTRLTVL.